Following are 23 T cell receptor beta chains from one sample sequenced in a study of shared clonotypes between healthy human individuals. Assay used: immunoSEQ multiplex PCR; TCRdb lists only in-frame clones, some missing. The table includes over a million clones, around 98% detected once. Sequencing input: naive CD4+ T cells sorted from blood. Subset given: CD45RA+ positively selected. Receptors originate from a man aged 30 to 39 in good health.

The rearrangement uses TRBV30 and TRBJ1-1; TRBD1 is a possible D gene (5 bases). This CDR3 is 11 amino acids long. Germline V gene data show CDR1 as GTSNPN and CDR2 as SVGIG (reference sequence). With 3 bases removed from V and 8 bases from J, the gap between germline ends came to 10 bases. The CDR3 region is CAWRPGREAFF. As DNA, the CDR3 is TGTGCCTGGAGACCAGGGAGAGAAGCTTTCTTT. Variable domain in full (rest from reference TRBV30 and TRBJ1-1): SQTIHQWPATLVQPVGSPLSLECTVEGTSNPNLYWYRQAAGRGLQLLFYSVGIGQISSEVPQNLSASRPQDRQFILSSKKLLLSDSGFYLCAWRPGREAFFGQGTRLTVV.

The chain carries TRBV19 and TRBJ2-1; D perhaps matches TRBD2 (6 bases). The CDR3 runs 12 residues. V dropped 6 bases and J dropped 6 bases, with 9 bases sitting between them. Germline CDR1 reads LNHDA; CDR2 reads SQIVND (reference sequence). The chain's CDR3 is CASSGGPNEQFF. The DNA for the CDR3 is TGTGCCAGTAGCGGAGGGCCCAATGAGCAGTTCTTC.

With respect to this clone: This specimen includes other DNA sequences encoding the same CDR3. The chain recombines TRBV9 with TRBJ2-5, with D unclear. Germline values: CDR1 SGDLS, CDR2 YYNGEE. Trimming cost V 0 bases and J 5 bases, with 8 bases left between them. The length of the CDR3 is 13 residues. In nucleotides, the CDR3 is TGTGCCAGCAGCGTAGGCCAGTTGGAGACCCAGTACTTC. This sequence encodes CASSVGQLETQYF. The whole variable domain, filled in from reference TRBV9 and TRBJ2-5, reads DSGVTQTPKHLITATGQRVTLRCSPRSGDLSVYWYQQSLDQGLQFLIQYYNGEERAKGNILERFSAQQFPDLHSELNLSSLELGDSALYFCASSVGQLETQYFGPGTRLLVL.

The chain uses TRBV28 and TRBJ2-7; the match to TRBD1 covers 9 bases. CDR1 is MDHEN, CDR2 SYDVKM, per germline. V lost 3 bases and J lost 1; bases outside the gene matches: 4. There are 15 residues in the CDR3. CDR3 residues: CASSFPGTGSYEQYF. The CDR3 nucleotides are TGTGCCAGCAGTTTCCCCGGGACAGGGTCCTACGAGCAGTACTTC. The full variable domain, in which reference TRBV28 and TRBJ2-7 provide the parts outside the CDR3, is DVKVTQSSRYLVKRTGEKVFLECVQDMDHENMFWYRQDPGLGLRLIYFSYDVKMKEKGDIPEGYSVSREKKERFSLILESASTNQTSMYLCASSFPGTGSYEQYFGPGTRLTVT.

The chain uses TRBV9 and TRBJ2-5; a weak D match, TRBD2 (7 bases). The germline gives CDR1 SGDLS, CDR2 YYNGEE. The CDR3 length is 14 residues. The V end was cut by 4 bases, the J end by 5 bases, with 15 bases between. The CDR3 DNA sequence: TGTGCCAGCAGCCCAAGGGGGGGGGCTGAGACCCAGTACTTC. Encoded protein: CASSPRGGAETQYF. The full variable domain, with the rest looked up from reference TRBV9 and TRBJ2-5, is DSGVTQTPKHLITATGQRVTLRCSPRSGDLSVYWYQQSLDQGLQFLIQYYNGEERAKGNILERFSAQQFPDLHSELNLSSLELGDSALYFCASSPRGGAETQYFGPGTRLLVL.

The chain combines TRBV7-9 with TRBJ2-1; 7 bases are a match to TRBD2. The V gene's germline CDR1 is SEHNR and CDR2 FQNEAQ (reference sequence). CDR3 length: 18 amino acids. V trimming: 1 base; J trimming: 1 base; junction bases outside the gene matches: 10. CDR3: CASSLGVGGRRSYNEQFF. In DNA form, the CDR3 reads TGTGCCAGCAGCTTAGGTGTTGGCGGGAGAAGGTCCTACAATGAGCAGTTCTTC.

V usage is TRBV21-1 and J usage is TRBJ2-7; the DNA was not used to check the table's D call, TRBD2. TRBV21-1 is recorded as a pseudogene. The CDR3 spans 21 residues. CDR3 DNA: TGTGCCAGCAGCCTTGGACAGCCATACTGCGCTAGCGGGAGTTTCTCCTACGAGCAGTACTTC. Translated: CASSLGQPYCASGSFSYEQYF.

This chain uses TRBV28 with TRBJ2-5, with D perhaps TRBD1 or TRBD2 (5 bases each). CDR1 MDHEN and CDR2 SYDVKM come from the germline V gene. Trimming removed 10 bases at V and 4 bases at J, with 19 bases between. The CDR3 covers 14 residues. In DNA, the CDR3 is TGTGCCACCTCGGGGACGACCGTGAGAGAGACCCAGTACTTC. It translates to CATSGTTVRETQYF.

The chain links TRBV4-3 to TRBJ2-3; 7 bases fit TRBD2. CDR3 size: 16 residues. Germline CDR1 and CDR2: LGHNA and YSLEER. J lost 4 bases, V lost 0 bases, and 7 bases had no gene match. CDR3 protein: CASSQDAGLVPDTQYF. The CDR3 DNA reads as TGCGCCAGCAGCCAAGATGCAGGACTAGTTCCAGATACGCAGTATTTT.

In the case of this clone: The same CDR3 also results from other DNA sequences found in this sample. V and J are TRBV30 and TRBJ2-5, with D unclear. V lost 0 bases to trimming and J lost 1 base, with 6 bases between them. This CDR3 contains 13 residues. Germline V gives CDR1 GTSNPN, CDR2 SVGIG (reference sequence). The CDR3, as DNA: TGTGCCTGGAGTGTCGGCTTCCAAGAGACCCAGTACTTC. Protein sequence: CAWSVGFQETQYF.

V and J are TRBV7-8 and TRBJ1-2; D is undetermined. Trimming shortened V by 0 bases and J by 2 bases, and 10 bases separated the two germline ends. The CDR3 sequence is 15 residues long. Germline lookup yields CDR1 SGHVS and CDR2 FQNEAQ. This CDR3 reads CASSLAPSQNYGYTF. CDR3 DNA: TGTGCCAGCAGCTTAGCGCCCTCCCAAAACTATGGCTACACCTTC.

The rearrangement joins TRBV5-5 to TRBJ1-1; a possible D gene is TRBD1 (6 bases). V was pared by 7 bases and J by 3 bases, with 13 bases between. The CDR3 is 13 residues long. Germline CDR1 is SGHKS and CDR2 is YYEKEE (reference sequence). The CDR3 loop is CASAGQPYTEAFF. CDR3 sequence (DNA): TGTGCCAGCGCCGGACAGCCTTACACTGAAGCTTTCTTT.

The rearrangement uses TRBV5-8 and TRBJ2-1; the match to TRBD2 covers 10 bases. After removal of 4 bases from V and 10 bases from J, the junction contained 20 bases not matched to a gene. The CDR3 loop spans 18 amino acids. Germline CDR1 reads SGHTS; CDR2 reads YDEGEE. The CDR3 sequence is CASSHRSPGLANGGEQFF. In DNA form, the CDR3 reads TGTGCCAGCAGCCATCGATCCCCGGGACTAGCGAACGGGGGAGAGCAGTTCTTC. Full variable domain (remainder filled in from reference TRBV5-8 and TRBJ2-1): EAGVTQSPTHLIKTRGQQATLRCSPISGHTSVYWYQQALGLGLQFLLWYDEGEERNRGNFPPRFSGRQFPNYSSELNVNALELEDSALYLCASSHRSPGLANGGEQFFGPGTRLTVL.

This sequence joins TRBV10-3 and TRBJ2-1, with 8 bases identical to TRBD1. V gave up 6 bases and J gave up 2 bases; unmatched junction bases: 9. The CDR3 covers 16 residues. CDR1 and CDR2 (germline): ENHRY, SYGVKD. The CDR3 loop is CAIRTGTGNAYNEQFF. The CDR3 DNA is TGTGCCATCAGGACCGGGACAGGCAACGCCTACAATGAGCAGTTCTTC.

The genes are TRBV10-1 and TRBJ2-1; 12 positions agree with TRBD2. Germline-derived CDR1 and CDR2 are WNHNN and SYGVQD (reference sequence). The CDR3 length is 16 residues. The V segment lost 5 bases and the J segment 4 bases; nucleotides outside the gene matches: 6. The chain's CDR3 is CASSPGTSGRYNEQFF. The CDR3 region has the DNA TGCGCCAGCAGTCCAGGGACTAGCGGGCGATACAATGAGCAGTTCTTC.

The CDR3 region is CASSLAGGLSYEQYF. CDR3 nucleotides: TGTGCCAGCAGTTTAGCAGGGGGTTTATCCTACGAGCAGTACTTC. The chain carries TRBV28 and TRBJ2-7, with 7 bases aligning to TRBD1. The CDR3 contains 15 residues. The V gene's germline CDR1 is MDHEN and CDR2 SYDVKM. Trimming cost V 2 bases and J 1 base; bases outside gene matches: 5.

The chain carries TRBV29-1 and TRBJ2-3; the D gene is possibly TRBD1 (5 bases). Germline-derived CDR1 and CDR2 are SQVTM and ANQGSEA. V lost 4 bases to trimming and J lost 1 base, with 12 bases between them. The CDR3 contains 14 residues. DNA of the CDR3: TGCAGCGTTGTCTCAGGGTGGGGCACAGATACGCAGTATTTT. Residues: CSVVSGWGTDTQYF.

The gene calls are TRBV18 and TRBJ2-6; D may be TRBD2 (5 bases). The CDR3 has 14 residues. Germline V lookup: CDR1 KGHSH, CDR2 LQKENI. V dropped 7 bases and J dropped 3 bases, with 10 bases sitting between them. In nucleotides, the CDR3 is TGTGCCAGCTTTGTGGCGGGTGGGGCCAACGTCCTGACTTTC. This encodes CASFVAGGANVLTF.

The V and J genes are TRBV5-6 and TRBJ2-2; 7 bases match TRBD2. Unmatched junction bases numbered 6, after V lost 3 bases and J lost 4 bases. The CDR3 is 15 residues long. From germline, CDR1 is SGHDT and CDR2 YYEEEE. The CDR3 DNA follows: TGTGCCAGCAGCTGGGGGAGGGCAGGCACCGGGGAGCTGTTTTTT. Translating gives CASSWGRAGTGELFF.

The gene calls are TRBV28 and TRBJ2-7; D is perhaps TRBD1 (6 bases). V shed 7 bases and J shed 3 bases, with 19 bases lying between them. The V gene's germline CDR1 is MDHEN and CDR2 SYDVKM. CDR3 length: 15 residues. As DNA, the CDR3 is TGTGCCAGCATCACGACAGGAACAAGGAGCTACGAGCAGTACTTC. Protein sequence: CASITTGTRSYEQYF.

The V call is TRBV6-5, the J call TRBJ1-2; D is undetermined. There are 14 residues in the CDR3. CDR1 MNHEY and CDR2 SVGAGI come from the germline V gene. V lost 8 bases and J 7 bases, leaving 20 bases between the germline ends. CDR3 sequence (DNA): TGTGCCAGCTCCGGAGTAGGGTTGGTCGGTGGCTACACCTTC. Translated, it gives CASSGVGLVGGYTF.

This CDR3 is CATKDRGRIEAFF. In DNA form, the CDR3 reads TGTGCCACCAAGGACAGGGGGCGGATTGAAGCTTTCTTT. This chain joins TRBV27 and TRBJ1-1; 11 bases are shared with TRBD1. The CDR3 runs 13 residues. Unmatched junction bases numbered 8, after V lost 10 bases and J lost 7 bases. The germline V gene encodes CDR1 MNHEY and CDR2 SMNVEV (reference sequence).

This clone was counted once. The genes are TRBV18 and TRBJ1-5; the D gene is possibly TRBD1 (6 bases). The CDR3 loop spans 18 amino acids. Germline loops: CDR1 KGHSH, CDR2 LQKENI. V lost 1 base and J lost 0, with 16 bases in between. DNA of the CDR3: TGTGCCAGCTCACCACTCCCCAGGGGAGCATATAGCAATCAGCCCCAGCATTTT. Its translation is CASSPLPRGAYSNQPQHF. Based on the CDR3 plus reference TRBV18 and TRBJ1-5, the full variable domain is NAGVMQNPRHLVRRRGQEARLRCSPMKGHSHVYWYRQLPEEGLKFMVYLQKENIIDESGMPKERFSAEFPKEGPSILRIQQVVRGDSAAYFCASSPLPRGAYSNQPQHFGDGTRLSIL.